Below are 22 T cell receptor beta chains sequenced from a single sample in a study of cytomegalovirus exposure and HLA in healthy donors. 60 Vbeta and 13 Jbeta primers were used in PCR. The table came from immunoSEQ multiplex PCR; TCRdb's copy has only in-frame clones and leaves some out. The data contain about 140,000 clones, more than 65% of them seen just once; the ten biggest clones take up under 2%. The sequencing input was PBMCs. The receptors originated from a woman in her twenties or thirties in good health and CMV-seronegative.

The chain is built from TRBV7-2 and TRBJ2-1; D possibly corresponds to TRBD2 (6 bases). This CDR3 comprises 15 residues. Germline V gives CDR1 SGHTA, CDR2 FQGNSA. V was clipped by 5 bases and J by 9 bases, with 20 bases between them. The CDR3 sequence: CASSLGLMEPTEQFF. CDR3 in DNA: TGTGCCAGCAGCCTCGGACTAATGGAACCAACTGAGCAGTTCTTC.

V usage is TRBV7-9 and J usage is TRBJ2-3; 7 bases fit TRBD2. The junction had 6 bases not matched to a gene; V was cut back by 5 bases and J by 4 bases. The CDR3 runs 14 residues. Germline assignment: CDR1 SEHNR and CDR2 FQNEAQ (reference sequence). The CDR3 region is CASSPRDYSDTQYF. The CDR3 bases are TGTGCCAGCAGCCCCCGGGACTATTCAGATACGCAGTATTTT.

This clone was picked up a small number of times. The rearrangement links TRBV2 to TRBJ1-2; the D is unclear. The CDR3 contains 13 residues. Trimming stripped 2 bases from V and 3 bases from J, with 7 bases between. Per the germline V gene, CDR1 is SNHLY and CDR2 is FYNNEI. The CDR3 is CASSESVYYGYTF. The CDR3 DNA is TGTGCCAGCAGTGAATCTGTATACTATGGCTACACCTTC.

This sequence joins TRBV27 and TRBJ1-1; D unclear. The germline CDR1 and CDR2 sequences are MNHEY and SMNVEV (reference sequence). V lost 6 bases and J lost 0, with 14 bases in between. This CDR3 comprises 15 residues. The CDR3 loop is CASRGSPRVNTEAFF. CDR3 sequence (DNA): TGTGCCAGCAGAGGGTCGCCGCGGGTGAACACTGAAGCTTTCTTT.

This clone was detected only a few times. The chain has TRBV11-2 and TRBJ2-7, with 10 bases fitting TRBD1. Germline V CDR1 and CDR2: SGHAT, FQNNGV. V trimming: 1 base; J trimming: 7 bases; junction bases outside the gene matches: 13. The CDR3 consists of 17 residues. CDR3 nucleotides: TGTGCCAGCAGCTTAGCCAAAGGGACAGGGGAATCGTGGGAGCAGTACGTC. It encodes CASSLAKGTGESWEQYV.

The genes are TRBV7-2 and TRBJ1-1; D is unclear. The V gene's germline CDR1 is SGHTA and CDR2 FQGNSA. The germline V and J ends were trimmed by 0 bases and 3 bases, with 11 bases remaining between them. CDR3 length: 15 amino acids. CDR3 DNA sequence: TGTGCCAGCAGCTTAGCGAGGAATGTATACACTGAAGCTTTCTTT. It is translated as CASSLARNVYTEAFF.

This clone was seen more than once but under ten times. The J gene is TRBJ1-1, the V gene TRBV2; D is undetermined. Trimming shortened V by 2 bases and J by 1 base, and 2 bases separated the two germline ends. The CDR3 extends over 12 amino acids. CDR1 is SNHLY, CDR2 FYNNEI, per germline. The chain's CDR3 is CASSEQNTEAFF. For the CDR3, the DNA is TGTGCCAGCAGTGAACAGAACACTGAAGCTTTCTTT.

CDR3 protein: CSVEDEDSPYNEQFF. The CDR3 nucleotides are TGCAGCGTTGAAGATGAGGACAGTCCGTACAATGAGCAGTTCTTC. The chain employs TRBV29-1 and TRBJ2-1, with D tentatively TRBD1 (6 bases). Trimming left V 0 bases short and J 4 bases short, with 13 bases between. The germline CDR1 and CDR2 sequences are SQVTM and ANQGSEA. The CDR3 runs to 15 residues.

V gene TRBV9 combines with J gene TRBJ1-6; 10 bases agree with TRBD1. Germline loops: CDR1 SGDLS, CDR2 YYNGEE. The length of the CDR3 is 15 residues. The V segment lost 3 bases and the J segment 9 bases; nucleotides outside the gene matches: 6. The CDR3 region has the DNA TGTGCCAGCAGCGCGGCCGGGACAGGGGTTTCACCCCTCCACTTT. Translated: CASSAAGTGVSPLHF.

The gene calls are TRBV7-9 and TRBJ2-1, with D hard to call. The CDR3 runs to 13 residues. CDR1 is SEHNR, CDR2 FQNEAQ, per germline (reference sequence). V was clipped by 5 bases and J by 0 bases, with 5 bases between them. CDR3 DNA: TGTGCCAGCAGCGCGAGCTCCTACAATGAGCAGTTCTTC. Its translation: CASSASSYNEQFF.

V and J are TRBV5-1 and TRBJ1-1; the match to TRBD1 covers 7 bases. Germline CDR1 and CDR2: SGHRS and YFSETQ. The CDR3 length is 15 residues. After removal of 0 bases from V and 4 bases from J, the junction contained 6 bases not matched to a gene. CDR3 sequence reads: CASSLAGAGGTEAFF. CDR3 in DNA: TGCGCCAGCAGCTTGGCCGGGGCAGGGGGCACTGAAGCTTTCTTT.

The chain uses TRBV9 and TRBJ2-7; D is unresolved. Germline values: CDR1 SGDLS, CDR2 YYNGEE. This CDR3 has 16 amino acids. V was shortened by 0 bases and J by 0 bases, with 13 bases between the two germline ends. CDR3 sequence: CASSVGLASSSYEQYF. The CDR3 region has the DNA TGTGCCAGCAGCGTAGGCCTTGCGTCTAGCTCCTACGAGCAGTACTTC.

The chain has TRBV5-1 and TRBJ2-3; possible D gene TRBD2, 5 bases. Germline V gives CDR1 SGHRS, CDR2 YFSETQ. Trimming took off 4 bases at V and 4 bases at J, with 7 bases between the two ends. The CDR3 is made up of 12 amino acids. In DNA, the CDR3 is TGCGCCAGCAGCGGGGAGTCAGATACGCAGTATTTT. Encoded protein: CASSGESDTQYF.

This clone was seen only once. The rearrangement joins TRBV27 to TRBJ1-2, with a possible D match to TRBD1 (5 bases). V shed 0 bases and J shed 7 bases, with 18 bases lying between them. The CDR3 loop spans 16 amino acids. CDR1 and CDR2 from the germline V gene are MNHEY and SMNVEV (reference sequence). The CDR3 loop is CASSLSFSRAQGGYTF. The CDR3 nucleotides are TGTGCCAGCAGTTTATCTTTCTCCCGGGCTCAGGGTGGCTACACCTTC.

This clone appeared a few times. This sequence joins TRBV2 and TRBJ2-3; 14 nucleotides line up with TRBD2. There are 18 residues in the CDR3. Germline V gives CDR1 SNHLY, CDR2 FYNNEI. J gave up 4 bases and V 6 bases, and 12 bases lay outside the gene matches. The CDR3 sequence: CASRPGTSGGGGSDTQYF. For the CDR3, the DNA is TGTGCCAGCAGACCCGGGACTAGCGGGGGCGGAGGCTCAGATACGCAGTATTTT.

The chain couples TRBV21-1 to TRBJ1-4; the tabulated D call, TRBD1, remains unverified against the DNA. TRBV21-1 is assigned pseudogene status. The CDR3 covers 10 residues. In DNA, the CDR3 is TGTGCCAGCACCAAAAGTGGGGCCGATTTT. Translated, it gives CASTKSGADF.

V usage is TRBV10-3 and J usage is TRBJ2-5; 9 bases map to TRBD1. The length of the CDR3 is 15 residues. The germline gives CDR1 ENHRY, CDR2 SYGVKD. V lost 6 bases and J lost 3; bases outside the gene matches: 8. Here the CDR3 reads CAIRRQGGPEETQYF. CDR3 sequence (DNA): TGTGCCATCAGACGACAGGGGGGACCAGAAGAGACCCAGTACTTC.

CDR3 residues: CASSPPPPSGRSTDTQYF. CDR3 DNA: TGTGCCAGCAGTCCACCCCCTCCCAGCGGGAGAAGCACAGATACGCAGTATTTT. The chain joins TRBV7-9 to TRBJ2-3; the match to TRBD2 covers 8 bases. The V gene end was trimmed by 6 bases and the J gene end by 0 bases; junction bases not matched to a gene: 14. Germline V lookup: CDR1 SEHNR, CDR2 FQNEAQ (reference sequence). The CDR3 contains 18 residues.

This clone was recorded a few times. The chain employs TRBV5-5 and TRBJ2-1; 7 bases match TRBD1. The length of the CDR3 is 16 residues. Germline-derived CDR1 and CDR2 are SGHKS and YYEKEE (reference sequence). V lost 5 bases, J lost 0 bases, and 8 bases stayed unmatched. CDR3 amino acids: CASSYYRGSSYNEQFF. CDR3 bases: TGTGCCAGCAGTTACTACAGGGGTAGCTCCTACAATGAGCAGTTCTTC.

The V call is TRBV2, the J call TRBJ1-2; D is unresolved. The CDR3 covers 11 residues. V lost 8 bases and J lost 6, with 10 bases in between. Per germline, CDR1 SNHLY and CDR2 FYNNEI. The CDR3 bases are TGTGCCAGCGGGAGACCCGATGGCTACACCTTC. Translating gives CASGRPDGYTF.

The CDR3 DNA follows: TGTGCCAGCAGCCCGGCATTGGGGGCCGAGCAGTACGTC. Residues: CASSPALGAEQYV. V gene TRBV11-2 combines with J gene TRBJ2-7; tentatively, D is TRBD1 (6 bases). There are 13 residues in the CDR3. Germline values: CDR1 SGHAT, CDR2 FQNNGV. V gave up 5 bases and J gave up 6 bases, with 14 bases separating them.

This sequence joins TRBV18 and TRBJ2-3, with D possibly being TRBD1 (6 bases). The CDR3 length is 15 residues. V was pared by 3 bases and J by 4 bases, with 14 bases between. The V gene's germline CDR1 is KGHSH and CDR2 LQKENI. Written as DNA, the CDR3 is TGTGCCAGCTCACCCACAGGGACGTTCGCAGATACGCAGTATTTT. Its protein is CASSPTGTFADTQYF.